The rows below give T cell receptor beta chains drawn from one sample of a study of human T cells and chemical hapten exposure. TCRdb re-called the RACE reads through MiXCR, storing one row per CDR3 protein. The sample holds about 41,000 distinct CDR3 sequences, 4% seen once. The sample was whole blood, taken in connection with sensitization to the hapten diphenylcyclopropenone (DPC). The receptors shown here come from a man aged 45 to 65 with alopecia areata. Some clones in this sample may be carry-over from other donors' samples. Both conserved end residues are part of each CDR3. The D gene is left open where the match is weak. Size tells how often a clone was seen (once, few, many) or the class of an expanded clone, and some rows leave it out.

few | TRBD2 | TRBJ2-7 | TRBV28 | TGTACCAGCAGCCCCAGCGCAGCGGGAGTTTACGAGCAGTACTTC | CTSSPSAAGVYEQYF
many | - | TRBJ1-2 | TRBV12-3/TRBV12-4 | TGTGCCAGCAGTTCCGGCTCTTCGAACTATGGCTACACCTTC | CASSSGSSNYGYTF
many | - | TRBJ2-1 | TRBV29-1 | TGCAGCGTTTTCGCCTCCCGCTACAGGGTAAGCTCCTACAATGAGCAGTTCTTC | CSVFASRYRVSSYNEQFF
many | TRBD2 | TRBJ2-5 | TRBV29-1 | TGCAGCGCTCTCAAGCGGGAGGGCGAGACCCAGTACTTC | CSALKREGETQYF
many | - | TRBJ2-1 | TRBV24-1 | TGTGCCACCAGTGATTTGCAAAGCCTGGGGGGTTACAATGAGCAGTTCTTC | CATSDLQSLGGYNEQFF
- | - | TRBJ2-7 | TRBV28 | TGTGCCAGCAAGGATCAGTTGGGGGAGTCCGGGTACAAGCAGTACTTC | CASKDQLGESGYKQYF
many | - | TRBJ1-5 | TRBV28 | TGTGCCAGCAGTGTTTCGGGGCAGCCCCAGCATTTT | CASSVSGQPQHF
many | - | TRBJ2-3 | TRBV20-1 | TGCAGTGCTAGACAGGCGGGCCCAGATACGCAGTATTTT | CSARQAGPDTQYF
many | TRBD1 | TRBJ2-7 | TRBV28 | TGTGCCAGCGGGACAGTAGGGTCCGAGCAGTACTTC | CASGTVGSEQYF
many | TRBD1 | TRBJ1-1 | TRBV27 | TGTGCCAGCAGTTTGTCCGGGACAGGGGTGGCTGAAGCTTTCTTT | CASSLSGTGVAEAFF
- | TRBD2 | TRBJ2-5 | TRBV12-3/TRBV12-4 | TGTGCCAGCAGTTTCGGACTAGCTGGGACGAGGACCCAGTACTTC | CASSFGLAGTRTQYF
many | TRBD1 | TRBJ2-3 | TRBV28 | TGTGCCAGCAGTTTTGTCCAGGGGGCTACAGATACGCAGTATTTT | CASSFVQGATDTQYF
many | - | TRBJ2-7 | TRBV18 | TGTGCCAGCTCACCAATGGGGGTCCGGTCCTACGAGCAGTACTTC | CASSPMGVRSYEQYF
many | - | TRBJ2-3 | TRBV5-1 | TGCGCCAGCAGCTTGGACGGTACTAGCACAGATACGCAGTATTTT | CASSLDGTSTDTQYF
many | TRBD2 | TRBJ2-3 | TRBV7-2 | TGTGCCAGCAGCTTAGGCGGGACTAGCGGGGCCTACCCCACAGATACGCAGTATTTT | CASSLGGTSGAYPTDTQYF
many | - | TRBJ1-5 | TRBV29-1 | TGCAGCGTTGTCTTAGGGCGGTCCCAGCATTTT | CSVVLGRSQHF
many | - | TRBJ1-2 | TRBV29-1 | TGCAGCGTTGAACCGGGAACCGGGGGCTACACCTTC | CSVEPGTGGYTF
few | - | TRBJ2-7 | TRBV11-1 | TGTGCCAGCAGCTTTGGTTTGCCCTACGAGCAGTACTTC | CASSFGLPYEQYF
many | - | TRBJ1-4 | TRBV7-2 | TGTGCCAGCAGCTTAGGGGGCCCTGGGAATGAAAAACTGTTTTTT | CASSLGGPGNEKLFF
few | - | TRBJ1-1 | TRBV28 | TGTGCCAGCAGTTTAAGCACTGAAGCTTTCTTT | CASSLSTEAFF
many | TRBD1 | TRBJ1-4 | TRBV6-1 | TGTGCCACTCGCCGGGACAGGGGGAATGAAAAACTGTTTTTT | CATRRDRGNEKLFF
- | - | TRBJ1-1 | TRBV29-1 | TGCAGCGTGGCCCCGGCGGGTTCGGGCACTGAAGCTTTCTTT | CSVAPAGSGTEAFF
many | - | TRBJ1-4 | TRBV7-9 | TGTGCCAGCAGCTTAAATGAAAAACTGTTTTTT | CASSLNEKLFF
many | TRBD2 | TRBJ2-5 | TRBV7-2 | TGTGCCAGCAGGGGACTAGCGGGACCTAGAGAGACCCAGTACTTC | CASRGLAGPRETQYF
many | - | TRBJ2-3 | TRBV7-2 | TGTGCCAGCAGCTGGGGGGTGGATACGCAGTATTTT | CASSWGVDTQYF
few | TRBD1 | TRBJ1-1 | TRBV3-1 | TGTGCCAGCAGCCGACAGGGGGCGAACACTGAAGCTTTCTTT | CASSRQGANTEAFF
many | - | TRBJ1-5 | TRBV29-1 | TGCAGCGCCGGAGGTAGCAATCAGCCCCAGCATTTT | CSAGGSNQPQHF
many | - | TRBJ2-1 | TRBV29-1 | TGCAGCGTTGAACTCGGGGGTCCCTACAATGAGCAGTTCTTC | CSVELGGPYNEQFF
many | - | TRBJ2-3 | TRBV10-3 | TGTGCCATCAGTGAGATGGGGGATACGCAGTATTTT | CAISEMGDTQYF
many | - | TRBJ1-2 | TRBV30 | TGTGCCTGGAGTGTTAAGGGCTTCGGCTACACCTTC | CAWSVKGFGYTF
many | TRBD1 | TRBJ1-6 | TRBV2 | TGTGCCAGCAGTGGGACAGGACTCAATCCGCCCTATAATTCACCCCTCCACTTT | CASSGTGLNPPYNSPLHF
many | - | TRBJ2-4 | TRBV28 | TGTGCCAGCAGTTCCGATCCAGGCGACTTCAAAAACATTCAGTACTTC | CASSSDPGDFKNIQYF